This T cell receptor beta chain is from a study of technical replicates of blood from a few donors. Germline CDR1 SGHRS, CDR2 YFSETQ. Trimming removed 2 bases from V and 8 bases from J, with 11 bases in between. The CDR3 has 14 residues. TCRdb's copy holds only in-frame clones and misses some; the assay was immunoSEQ multiplex PCR. The sample lists tens of thousands of clones, 95% to 98% occurring once. This rearrangement joins TRBV5-1 to TRBJ1-6; perhaps TRBD1 as D (6 bases). The receptor comes from a human donor in good health. The sequenced sample consisted of T cells isolated from PBMCs. The DNA for the CDR3 is TGCGCCAGCAGCTTACCGGGGGGCGATTCACCCCTCCACTTT. Its translation is CASSLPGGDSPLHF.